These 27 T cell receptor beta chains came from one sample sequenced in a study of human T cells and chemical hapten exposure. Documented treatment: therapeutic diphenylcyclopropenone sensitization with weekly scalp DPC. Library construction involved attaching unique molecular identifiers to individual cDNA molecules, which allowed quantitative, reproducible TCR counting. TCRdb reprocessed the reads via MiXCR and lists one record per CDR3 protein. The profile shows thousands of distinct CDR3 sequences, about 50% of them singletons. The sample was whole blood, taken before DPC sensitization or 2, 6, or about 24 weeks after (not recorded which). Receptors were obtained from an adult with alopecia areata. Some clones in this sample may be carry-over from other donors' samples. This table probably holds off-target reads from a library built for another chain.

With regard to this clonotype: The junction departs from germline at one end; a sequencing error may be responsible. The chain couples TRBV3-1 to TRBJ2-7; D is perhaps TRBD1 (5 bases). The CDR3 covers 13 residues. Germline V CDR1 and CDR2: LGHDT, YNNKEL (reference sequence). For the CDR3, the DNA is TGTGCCAGCAGCCAGGGGCACTCCTACGAGCAGTGCTTC. Translated, it gives CASSQGHSYEQCF.

The gene calls are TRBV29-1 and TRBJ2-2, with D possibly being TRBD1 or TRBD2 (5 bases each). Germline CDR1 reads SQVTM; CDR2 reads ANQGSEA. Trimming cost V 6 bases and J 0 bases, with 8 bases left between them. This CDR3 has 13 residues. The CDR3: CSVWDPNTGELFF. Written as DNA, the CDR3 is TGCAGCGTCTGGGACCCGAACACCGGGGAGCTGTTTTTT.

This clonotype occurred a few times. The V gene is TRBV14, the J gene TRBJ2-5, with D possibly TRBD2 on 5 matching bases. V gave up 2 bases and J gave up 4 bases, with 14 bases separating them. Germline V lookup: CDR1 SGHDN, CDR2 FVKESK. CDR3 length: 15 residues. This CDR3 is CASSQITGSRETQYF. The CDR3 coding sequence is TGTGCCAGCAGCCAAATAACGGGATCACGAGAGACCCAGTACTTC. Complete variable domain (other parts from reference TRBV14 and TRBJ2-5): EAGVTQFPSHSVIEKGQTVTLRCDPISGHDNLYWYRRVMGKEIKFLLHFVKESKQDESGMPNNRFLAERTGGTYSTLKVQPAELEDSGVYFCASSQITGSRETQYFGPGTRLLVL.

The V gene is TRBV29-1, the J gene TRBJ2-3; D remains ambiguous. This CDR3 spans 16 amino acids. Germline V gives CDR1 SQVTM, CDR2 ANQGSEA. Trimming left V 4 bases short and J 2 bases short, with 19 bases between. CDR3 nucleotides: TGCAGCGTTGTCGACCCACTCAAACGCTACACAGATACGCAGTATTTT. Translation gives CSVVDPLKRYTDTQYF.

The gene calls are TRBV12-3 or TRBV12-4 and TRBJ2-3; D not certain. With 5 bases removed from V and 3 bases from J, the gap between germline ends came to 9 bases. This CDR3 has 13 residues. The CDR3 coding sequence is TGTGCCAGCAGTGTGGTCGGGACAGATACGCAGTATTTT. Translation: CASSVVGTDTQYF.

The V gene is TRBV29-1, the J gene TRBJ2-5, with 7 positions matching TRBD1. Germline loops: CDR1 SQVTM, CDR2 ANQGSEA. J gave up 4 bases and V 4 bases, and 3 bases lay outside the gene matches. The CDR3 is 12 residues long. CDR3 sequence reads: CSVGAGGETQYF. In DNA form, the CDR3 reads TGCAGCGTTGGTGCAGGGGGAGAGACCCAGTACTTC.

The chain uses TRBV27 and TRBJ2-7; D may correspond to TRBD1 or TRBD2 (6 bases each). V lost 2 bases to trimming and J lost 5 bases, with 13 bases between them. This CDR3 spans 14 amino acids. The germline V gene encodes CDR1 MNHEY and CDR2 SMNVEV (reference sequence). The CDR3 DNA follows: TGTGCCAGCAGTTTAAAGTACGGGGGCCACGAGCAGTACTTC. This translates into CASSLKYGGHEQYF.

The gene calls are TRBV19 and TRBJ2-2, with D possibly TRBD1 on 6 matching bases. V was clipped by 8 bases and J by 0 bases, with 10 bases between them. Per the germline V gene, CDR1 is LNHDA and CDR2 is SQIVND (reference sequence). This CDR3 has 14 residues. This chain's CDR3 is CASRDNPNTGELFF. CDR3 nucleotide sequence: TGTGCCAGTCGGGACAACCCGAACACCGGGGAGCTGTTTTTT.

The chain employs TRBV19 and TRBJ2-5, with 7 positions matching TRBD1. Germline assignment: CDR1 LNHDA and CDR2 SQIVND (reference sequence). After removal of 4 bases from V and 3 bases from J, the junction contained 5 bases not matched to a gene. The CDR3 loop spans 14 amino acids. CDR3 coding DNA: TGTGCCAGTAGTACCACTACAGGGGAAGAGACCCAGTACTTC. Its protein product is CASSTTTGEETQYF.

The chain combines TRBV2 with TRBJ2-2; no definite D call. CDR3 length equals 15 residues. CDR1 and CDR2 (germline): SNHLY, FYNNEI. V dropped 4 bases and J dropped 4 bases, with 13 bases sitting between them. For the CDR3, the DNA is TGTGCCAGCAGTGTGGAAGGGTACGGCACCGGGGAGCTGTTTTTT. It encodes CASSVEGYGTGELFF.

The chain joins TRBV3-1 to TRBJ2-1; TRBD2 might be the D (7 bases). Germline V gene lookup returns CDR1 LGHDT and CDR2 YNNKEL (reference sequence). Trimming removed 4 bases from V and 8 bases from J, with 21 bases in between. This CDR3 has 16 residues. The CDR3 DNA sequence: TGTGCCAGCAGCCGCCCCGGGTGGGGGGGCACACATGAGCAGTTCTTC. Its protein is CASSRPGWGGTHEQFF.

V gene TRBV5-5 combines with J gene TRBJ2-3; 8 bases are shared with TRBD2. The germline CDR1 and CDR2 sequences are SGHKS and YYEKEE (reference sequence). Trimming removed 1 base from V and 4 bases from J; junction bases left unmatched: 5. The CDR3 is 15 residues long. CDR3 residues: CASSLWGTSADTQYF. DNA for the CDR3: TGTGCCAGCAGCTTGTGGGGGACTAGTGCAGATACGCAGTATTTT.

Details on this clonotype: The germline gene is not matched at one end of the junction; a read error may be the cause. The chain carries TRBV14 and TRBJ2-7; 9 nucleotides line up with TRBD2. CDR3 size: 13 residues. Germline assignment: CDR1 SGHDN and CDR2 FVKESK. CDR3 amino acids: CASSQLPGLAGNF. In DNA, the CDR3 is TGTGCCAGCAGCCAACTCCCGGGACTAGCAGGGAACTTC.

J is TRBJ2-7 and V is TRBV27; weak D call: TRBD2 (6 bases). CDR3 size: 15 residues. The V end lost 6 bases, the J end lost 8 bases, and 23 bases lay between the germline ends. Germline CDR1 is MNHEY and CDR2 is SMNVEV (reference sequence). CDR3 DNA: TGTGCCAGCAGGGGTTTGGGGGAGGCCTTTATGAAGCAGTACTTC. Amino acids: CASRGLGEAFMKQYF.

This chain uses TRBV6-6 with TRBJ2-4, with 9 bases matching TRBD1. This CDR3 is built from 18 residues. The J segment lost 2 bases and the V segment lost 2 bases, leaving 10 bases of the junction unmatched. In germline, CDR1 is MNHNY, CDR2 SVGAGI (reference sequence). The CDR3 coding sequence is TGTGCCAGCAGTTACGCCGCCACGGACAGGGGATCCAAAAACATTCAGTACTTC. Its protein is CASSYAATDRGSKNIQYF.

V gene TRBV12-3 or TRBV12-4 combines with J gene TRBJ2-2, with 8 bases identical to TRBD1. J gave up 4 bases and V 5 bases, and 6 bases lay outside the gene matches. The CDR3 loop spans 15 amino acids. The chain's CDR3 is CASSRTGTLTGELFF. CDR3 coding DNA: TGTGCCAGCAGTAGGACAGGGACCCTCACCGGGGAGCTGTTTTTT.

The rearrangement links TRBV2 to TRBJ2-2, with D possibly TRBD2 on 5 matching bases. Trimming stripped 4 bases from V and 2 bases from J, with 11 bases between. Looked up from germline, CDR1 is SNHLY and CDR2 is FYNNEI. This CDR3 is 15 amino acids long. DNA for the CDR3: TGTGCCAGCAGTGGGACTGGGTTAAACACCGGGGAGCTGTTTTTT. Amino acid sequence: CASSGTGLNTGELFF.

This sequence joins TRBV6-2 or TRBV6-3 and TRBJ2-7, with 8 bases that match TRBD1. V lost 2 bases, J lost 3 bases, and 3 bases stayed unmatched. The CDR3 has 14 residues. The V gene's germline CDR1 is MNHEY and CDR2 SVGEGT. CDR3 residues: CASSYPGTGYEQYF. DNA of the CDR3: TGTGCCAGCAGTTACCCCGGGACAGGCTACGAGCAGTACTTC.

The chain joins TRBV4-1 to TRBJ2-1; D uncertain. V dropped 0 bases and J dropped 7 bases, with 10 bases sitting between them. The CDR3 totals 14 residues. Germline CDR1 and CDR2: MGHRA and YSYEKL. The CDR3 region is CASSQDKIANEQFF. CDR3 coding DNA: TGCGCCAGCAGCCAAGATAAAATAGCTAATGAGCAGTTCTTC.

The J gene is TRBJ2-5, the V gene TRBV20-1, with 9 bases aligning to TRBD2. There are 15 residues in the CDR3. From germline, CDR1 is DFQATT and CDR2 SNEGSKA (reference sequence). J gave up 2 bases and V 6 bases, and 10 bases lay outside the gene matches. The CDR3 DNA follows: TGCAGTGCCCCGATAGCGGGGGAGACTCAAGAGACCCAGTACTTC. Translated: CSAPIAGETQETQYF.

The table lists this clonotype with a count of one. The chain uses TRBV5-1 and TRBJ2-1, with TRBD1 identical over 9 bases. The germline V gene has CDR1 SGHRS and CDR2 YFSETQ. There are 15 residues in the CDR3. V was clipped by 6 bases and J by 9 bases; unmatched bases: 13. The CDR3 loop reads CASTDPRQGVREQFF. The DNA of the CDR3 is TGCGCCAGCACCGACCCAAGACAGGGGGTGCGTGAGCAGTTCTTC.

This chain joins TRBV10-3 and TRBJ2-5; the match to TRBD1 covers 9 bases. Losses at the gene ends were 7 bases for V and 2 bases for J; bases not matched to a gene: 5. Germline CDR1 is ENHRY and CDR2 is SYGVKD. The CDR3 consists of 14 residues. The CDR3 bases are TGTGCCATCATGCCGGGACAGGGTCAAGAGACCCAGTACTTC. This sequence encodes CAIMPGQGQETQYF.

The chain is built from TRBV25-1 and TRBJ2-3, with D unresolved. The CDR3 contains 12 residues. Per the germline V gene, CDR1 is MGHDK and CDR2 is SYGVNS. V was clipped by 2 bases and J by 3 bases, with 3 bases between them. CDR3 sequence reads: CASSEITDTQYF. The CDR3 coding sequence is TGTGCCAGCAGTGAAATAACAGATACGCAGTATTTT.

The CDR3 coding sequence is TGTGCCAGCAGTTACTCTGGTGGCGGGAATGAGCAGTTCTTC. Its translation is CASSYSGGGNEQFF. V gene TRBV6-2 or TRBV6-3 combines with J gene TRBJ2-1, with D tentatively TRBD2 (5 bases). The CDR3 length is 14 residues. The V and J ends lost 0 bases and 7 bases respectively, with 10 bases between them. Germline V lookup: CDR1 MNHEY, CDR2 SVGEGT.

This clonotype was counted between two and nine times. The chain has TRBV18 and TRBJ2-5; D unclear. Germline lookup yields CDR1 KGHSH and CDR2 LQKENI. This CDR3 has 12 residues. Trimming took off 6 bases at V and 1 base at J, with 6 bases between the two ends. CDR3 sequence: CASSQTQETQYF. The DNA of the CDR3 is TGTGCCAGCTCTCAAACCCAAGAGACCCAGTACTTC.

The rearrangement joins TRBV5-1 to TRBJ2-5; D is possibly TRBD1 (5 bases). V was trimmed by 4 bases and J by 9 bases, leaving 10 bases between them. Per germline, CDR1 SGHRS and CDR2 YFSETQ. This CDR3 spans 11 amino acids. CDR3 region: CASSQLGPQYF. The CDR3 nucleotides are TGCGCCAGCAGCCAATTGGGGCCCCAGTACTTC.

The chain recombines TRBV5-1 with TRBJ2-6, with D tentatively TRBD1 (5 bases). This CDR3 has 16 amino acids. From germline, CDR1 is SGHRS and CDR2 YFSETQ. V lost 4 bases and J 2 bases, leaving 13 bases between the germline ends. CDR3 sequence reads: CASSATDSPGANVLTF. For the CDR3, the DNA is TGCGCCAGCAGCGCTACCGACAGCCCTGGGGCCAACGTCCTGACTTTC.